The present entry profiles one TCR beta chain with its context. What it binds is unknown. The source material, RNA transcripts, was used to amplify TCR beta CDR3 regions. The HTBI primer set drove a first-round RT-PCR of the TCR CDR3. Via MiXCR, TCRdb re-called the multiplex PCR reads, giving one row per CDR3 protein. The sample holds about 210,000 distinct CDR3 sequences, 17% seen once. Trimming removed 5 bases from V and 1 base from J, with 17 bases in between. The CDR3 loop spans 16 amino acids. CDR1 is SGHTA, CDR2 FQGNSA, per germline. Researchers barred patients who had uncontrolled infection, other autoimmune disease, pregnancy or lactation. This sample was taken from a study of T cells in Graves' hyperthyroidism and ophthalmopathy. The study, taken as a whole, reports: Among clonotypes expanded in thyroid above 0.001, most were also found in blood.

The clonotype originates from a man in his forties or fifties with Graves' hyperthyroidism. Sequencing was done on a sample of blood. This chain uses TRBV7-2 with TRBJ1-1; D uncertain. CDR3 in amino acids: CASSPTMEVGNTEAFF. The CDR3 DNA follows: TGTGCCAGCAGCCCAACAATGGAGGTAGGGAACACTGAAGCTTTCTTT.